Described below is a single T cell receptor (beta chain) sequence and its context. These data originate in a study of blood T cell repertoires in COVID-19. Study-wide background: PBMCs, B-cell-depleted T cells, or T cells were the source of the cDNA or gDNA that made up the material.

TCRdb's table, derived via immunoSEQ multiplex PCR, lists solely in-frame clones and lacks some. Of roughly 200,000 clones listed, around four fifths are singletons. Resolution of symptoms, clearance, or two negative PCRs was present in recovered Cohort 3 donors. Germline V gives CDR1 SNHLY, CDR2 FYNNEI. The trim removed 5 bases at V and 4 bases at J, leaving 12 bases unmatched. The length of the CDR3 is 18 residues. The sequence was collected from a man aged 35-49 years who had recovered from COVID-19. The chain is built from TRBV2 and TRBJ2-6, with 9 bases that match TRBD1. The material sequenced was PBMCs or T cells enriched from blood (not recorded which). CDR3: CASSPRTGAISGANVLTF. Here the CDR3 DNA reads TGTGCCAGCAGTCCCAGGACAGGGGCTATTAGCGGGGCCAACGTCCTGACTTTC.